This entry lists 17 T cell receptor beta chains sequenced from one sample in a study of T cell responses to AZD1222 COVID-19 vaccine. The data were produced by immunoSEQ multiplex PCR, yet TCRdb's version contains in-frame clones alone and is incomplete. The sample shows fewer than 180,000 clones, more than 90% of them seen only once. The starting material was peripheral blood, obtained 28 days after the second AZD1222 dose. The receptors come from an adult who received the AZD1222 COVID-19 vaccine.

The chain links TRBV28 to TRBJ2-7; D possibly corresponds to TRBD1 (5 bases). Germline CDR1 and CDR2: MDHEN and SYDVKM. The V and J ends lost 6 bases and 6 bases respectively, with 15 bases between them. There are 13 residues in the CDR3. CDR3 nucleotide sequence: TGTGCCAGCAGCATCCTCGGACAATTCGAGCAGTACTTC. Its translation: CASSILGQFEQYF.

The rearrangement links TRBV12-5 to TRBJ2-5, with 11 bases aligning to TRBD2. Looked up from germline, CDR1 is LGHNT and CDR2 is FRNRAP. J gave up 1 base and V 0 bases, and 10 bases lay outside the gene matches. The CDR3 has 19 residues. The CDR3, as DNA: TGTGCTAGTGGTTTGGTACGAATTACTAGCGGGAGATCCCAAGAGACCCAGTACTTC. It specifies CASGLVRITSGRSQETQYF.

The chain links TRBV27 to TRBJ1-2; possible D gene TRBD1, 6 bases. The CDR3 runs 16 residues. The germline gives CDR1 MNHEY, CDR2 SMNVEV (reference sequence). V was cut by 4 bases and J by 0 bases, with 15 bases left in between. The CDR3 DNA reads as TGTGCCAGCAGTTCCAGACAGGTTAGAGCTAACTATGGCTACACCTTC. Its protein is CASSSRQVRANYGYTF.

This chain links TRBV7-3 with TRBJ2-7; 14 bases align to TRBD2. Germline assignment: CDR1 SGHTA and CDR2 FQGTGA. The CDR3 runs to 18 residues. V trimming: 5 bases; J trimming: 4 bases; junction bases outside the gene matches: 13. CDR3 sequence (DNA): TGTGCCAGCAGCGCACCGGGACTAGCGGGAGTCTGTAAATACGAGCAGTACTTC. It is translated as CASSAPGLAGVCKYEQYF.

The rearrangement joins TRBV4-3 to TRBJ1-2; 8 nucleotides align to TRBD1. The CDR3 sequence is 17 residues long. The V gene end was trimmed by 0 bases and the J gene end by 2 bases; junction bases not matched to a gene: 8. Germline values: CDR1 LGHNA, CDR2 YSLEER. The CDR3 nucleotides are TGCGCCAGCAGCCAAGATCTCCTCGGACAGGGAAACTATGGCTACACCTTC. Protein: CASSQDLLGQGNYGYTF.

The V and J genes are TRBV3-1 (or the pseudogene TRBV3-2) and TRBJ1-2; D gene uncertain. V was clipped by 2 bases and J by 6 bases, with 7 bases between them. This CDR3 has 12 amino acids. Germline loops: CDR1 LGHDT, CDR2 YNNKEL (reference sequence). CDR3 DNA sequence: TGTGCCAGCAGCCAATTATTCGATGGCTACACCTTC. Translating gives CASSQLFDGYTF.

The chain uses TRBV28 and TRBJ1-1; a possible D gene is TRBD1 (5 bases). This CDR3 spans 14 amino acids. V dropped 3 bases and J dropped 1 base, with 9 bases sitting between them. Germline CDR1 and CDR2: MDHEN and SYDVKM. CDR3: CASSFDSPNTEAFF. CDR3 DNA sequence: TGTGCCAGCAGTTTTGACAGTCCGAACACTGAAGCTTTCTTT.

V and J are TRBV2 and TRBJ2-7; TRBD1 is a possible D gene (5 bases). The CDR3 loop spans 14 amino acids. Germline CDR1 reads SNHLY; CDR2 reads FYNNEI. Trimming shortened V by 3 bases and J by 2 bases, and 11 bases separated the two germline ends. This CDR3 is CASSDQGVTYEQYF. CDR3 sequence (DNA): TGTGCCAGCAGTGATCAAGGGGTTACCTACGAGCAGTACTTC.

In this sample, this clone turned up once. The chain employs TRBV5-4 and TRBJ2-3; 7 bases are shared with TRBD2. The CDR3 is 14 residues long. From germline, CDR1 is SGHNT and CDR2 YYREEE (reference sequence). V trimming: 3 bases; J trimming: 0 bases; junction bases outside the gene matches: 1. Here the CDR3 reads CASSWDYSTDTQYF. The CDR3 DNA reads TGTGCCAGCAGCTGGGACTATAGCACAGATACGCAGTATTTT.

The chain recombines TRBV18 with TRBJ2-1; D possibly corresponds to TRBD1 (9 bases). This CDR3 is built from 15 residues. The germline V gene encodes CDR1 KGHSH and CDR2 LQKENI. V lost 3 bases and J 9 bases, leaving 18 bases between the germline ends. The CDR3 sequence: CASSPSGTGFPEQFF. Written as DNA, the CDR3 is TGTGCCAGCTCACCTAGCGGGACAGGGTTTCCTGAGCAGTTCTTC.

The chain has TRBV28 and TRBJ2-7; a weak D match, TRBD2 (5 bases). The CDR3 sequence is 12 residues long. Germline CDR1 is MDHEN and CDR2 is SYDVKM. Trimming took off 2 bases at V and 4 bases at J, with 6 bases between the two ends. CDR3 residues: CASSLPGYEQYF. The CDR3 region has the DNA TGTGCCAGCAGTTTACCGGGGTACGAGCAGTACTTC.

The chain links TRBV28 to TRBJ1-2; TRBD1 matches at 8 bases. The CDR3 is made up of 14 amino acids. The junction had 5 bases not matched to a gene; V was cut back by 4 bases and J by 4 bases. Germline V gene lookup returns CDR1 MDHEN and CDR2 SYDVKM. This chain's CDR3 is CASSSGQVLYGYTF. In DNA form, the CDR3 reads TGTGCCAGCAGTTCGGGACAGGTCCTCTATGGCTACACCTTC.

V usage is TRBV11-2 and J usage is TRBJ2-3, with TRBD2 matching over 7 bases. CDR1 and CDR2 (germline): SGHAT, FQNNGV. Germline trimming cut 5 bases from V and 5 bases from J; bases unmatched to any gene: 13. CDR3 length: 16 amino acids. Here the CDR3 DNA reads TGTGCCAGCAGCCCGAGGACTAGTCTCCGTCGAGATACGCAGTATTTT. It is translated as CASSPRTSLRRDTQYF.

This chain connects TRBV7-9 to TRBJ2-1; 10 nucleotides agree with TRBD2. The CDR3 extends over 16 amino acids. Germline-derived CDR1 and CDR2 are SEHNR and FQNEAQ (reference sequence). V shed 6 bases, J shed 0 bases, and the junction held 5 bases outside the gene matches. The CDR3 sequence is CASSWTSGGSYNEQFF. The CDR3 bases are TGTGCCAGCAGTTGGACTAGCGGCGGCTCCTACAATGAGCAGTTCTTC. Full variable domain (remainder filled in from reference TRBV7-9 and TRBJ2-1): DTGVSQNPRHKITKRGQNVTFRCDPISEHNRLYWYRQTLGQGPEFLTYFQNEAQLEKSRLLSDRFSAERPKGSFSTLEIQRTEQGDSAMYLCASSWTSGGSYNEQFFGPGTRLTVL.

The rearrangement uses TRBV2 and TRBJ2-7, with a possible D match to TRBD2 (6 bases). The CDR3 contains 14 residues. Germline lookup yields CDR1 SNHLY and CDR2 FYNNEI. V was trimmed by 6 bases and J by 3 bases, leaving 15 bases between them. CDR3 coding DNA: TGTGCCAGCAGATCCCTGGGGGGTAGCTACGAGCAGTACTTC. This gives the protein CASRSLGGSYEQYF.

This chain uses TRBV19 with TRBJ2-1; D might be TRBD2 (6 bases). The CDR3 totals 14 residues. Germline CDR1 reads LNHDA; CDR2 reads SQIVND (reference sequence). V was shortened by 7 bases and J by 10 bases, with 20 bases between the two germline ends. CDR3 region: CASTPNLPSVEQFF. In nucleotides, the CDR3 is TGTGCCAGTACCCCTAATCTGCCTAGCGTCGAGCAGTTCTTC. The whole variable domain, filled in from reference TRBV19 and TRBJ2-1, reads DGGITQSPKYLFRKEGQNVTLSCEQNLNHDAMYWYRQDPGQGLRLIYYSQIVNDFQKGDIAEGYSVSREKKESFPLTVTSAQKNPTAFYLCASTPNLPSVEQFFGPGTRLTVL.

V usage is TRBV28 and J usage is TRBJ2-2; D gene uncertain. The germline gives CDR1 MDHEN, CDR2 SYDVKM. The CDR3 length is 11 residues. Trimming left V 5 bases short and J 6 bases short, with 4 bases between. The DNA for the CDR3 is TGTGCCAGCAGTGAGGCCGGGGAGCTGTTTTTT. Translated: CASSEAGELFF. The full variable domain, rest sourced from reference TRBV28 and TRBJ2-2, is DVKVTQSSRYLVKRTGEKVFLECVQDMDHENMFWYRQDPGLGLRLIYFSYDVKMKEKGDIPEGYSVSREKKERFSLILESASTNQTSMYLCASSEAGELFFGEGSRLTVL.